This T cell receptor beta chain originates from a study of shared clonotypes between healthy human individuals. Germline V gives CDR1 SGHAT, CDR2 FQNNGV. Deletions cut 5 bases from V and 6 bases from J, with 25 bases between. The CDR3 has 17 residues. Study-wide results and caveats: Estimated clonotype richness was generally higher in naive than memory subsets.

In regard to this clone: What it binds is not known.

The repertoire was sequenced with immunoSEQ multiplex PCR; TCRdb's copy has only in-frame clones and lacks some. The sample carries about 2.1 million clones, just over 90% recorded once. Terminally differentiated effector memory CD45RA+ cells were left out of the naive CD8 fraction, which was CD45RO-negative and positively selected for CCR7. The rearrangement uses TRBV11-2 and TRBJ1-1; no firm D call. The sample consisted of naive CD8+ T cells from PBMCs. This TCR was recovered from a man between 18 and 29 years old in good health. Some clones in this sample may be carry-over from other donors' samples. CDR3 protein: CASSPLGVRGRSAEAFF. DNA for the CDR3: TGTGCCAGCAGCCCTTTGGGAGTTAGAGGGCGAAGCGCTGAAGCTTTCTTT.